This T cell receptor (beta chain) was captured in a study of blood T cells in healthy people across ages. This clonotype showed up just a few times. They isolated at least 6 million PBMCs from each sample. V was trimmed by 4 bases and J by 5 bases, leaving 22 bases between them. Germline V lookup: CDR1 GTSNPN, CDR2 SVGIG (reference sequence). The CDR3 contains 16 residues. Primers used in a second PCR of about 6 to 12 cycles were a sample-barcoded 5' primer and a J-beta primer mix. TCRdb reprocessed the 5' RACE reads with MiXCR, giving one entry per CDR3 protein. The sample comprises about 1.7 million distinct CDR3 sequences, roughly 27% of which are singletons, and 7.7% rests with the top ten.

Source material: blood. The V gene is TRBV30, the J gene TRBJ2-3, with D perhaps matching TRBD1 or TRBD2 (5 bases each). The clonotype originates from a woman younger than 45 in good health. Here the CDR3 reads CAWTAGGPRGGDTQYF. The CDR3 region has the DNA TGTGCCTGGACCGCTGGGGGACCCCGGGGTGGAGATACGCAGTATTTT.